This TCR beta chain emerged from a study of identical twins. Via MiXCR, TCRdb re-called the 5' RACE reads, giving one row per CDR3 protein. The repertoire has some 300,000 distinct CDR3 sequences, roughly an eighth of them found once; the top ten carry more than 6%. The length of the CDR3 is 15 residues. Germline values: CDR1 SGHTA, CDR2 FQGNSA. V lost 2 bases and J lost 4, with 13 bases in between. These data were likewise used in another study, on yellow fever vaccine responses in identical twins.

The chain uses TRBV7-2 and TRBJ2-3; either TRBD1 or TRBD2 may supply D (5 bases each). Sequenced material: CD8+ T cells sorted from blood. This clonotype was sampled from a woman aged 18-29 years in good health. The CDR3 region has the DNA TGTGCCAGCAGCTTAATCGGCAGGGACCCAGATACGCAGTATTTT. Amino acids: CASSLIGRDPDTQYF.